The rows below give T cell receptor beta chains drawn from one sample of a study of cytomegalovirus exposure and HLA in healthy donors. Libraries were prepared by immunoSEQ multiplex PCR; TCRdb keeps only in-frame clonotypes and omits some of them. This sample has tens of thousands of clones, with around four fifths found just once. Input material: PBMCs. The origin of the receptors is a male donor in good health and CMV-seropositive. CDR3s include the opening cysteine and the closing phenylalanine or tryptophan. A D gene is named only where the DNA matches it firmly. Not every row has a clone size; where given, it reads once, few, many or a size class.

d_call: -
j_call: TRBJ1-1
v_call: TRBV9
clone_size: -
cdr3_nt: TGTGCCAGCAGCCCTCACACTGAAGCTTTCTTT
cdr3_aa: CASSPHTEAFF

d_call: TRBD1
j_call: TRBJ1-4
v_call: TRBV28
clone_size: -
cdr3_nt: TGTGCCAGCAGCCGTACAGGGGCCGTGGGTGAAAAACTGTTTTTT
cdr3_aa: CASSRTGAVGEKLFF

d_call: -
j_call: TRBJ2-7
v_call: TRBV30
clone_size: -
cdr3_nt: TGTGCCTGGACCCCCGACAGGTTACCCTCCTACGAGCAGTACTTC
cdr3_aa: CAWTPDRLPSYEQYF

d_call: -
j_call: TRBJ2-7
v_call: TRBV6-1
clone_size: -
cdr3_nt: TGTGCCAGCAGTACAGGAGAGCAGTACTTC
cdr3_aa: CASSTGEQYF

d_call: TRBD1
j_call: TRBJ1-2
v_call: TRBV5-1
clone_size: -
cdr3_nt: TGCGCCAGCAGCGGCACAGGGGATGGTGGCTACACCTTC
cdr3_aa: CASSGTGDGGYTF

d_call: TRBD1
j_call: TRBJ2-5
v_call: TRBV28
clone_size: -
cdr3_nt: TGTGCCAGCAGTGCACAGACAGGGAGAGAGACCCAGTACTTC
cdr3_aa: CASSAQTGRETQYF

d_call: TRBD1
j_call: TRBJ1-2
v_call: TRBV7-9
clone_size: -
cdr3_nt: TGTGCCAGCAGCCTCCGGGACAGGGAAGATGGCTACACCTTC
cdr3_aa: CASSLRDREDGYTF

d_call: TRBD1
j_call: TRBJ2-7
v_call: TRBV7-8
clone_size: -
cdr3_nt: TGTGCCAGCAGCTTAGCCCAGGGACAGAACGAGCAGTACTTC
cdr3_aa: CASSLAQGQNEQYF

d_call: -
j_call: TRBJ1-2
v_call: TRBV28
clone_size: -
cdr3_nt: TGTGCCAGCGGTACAGGGTTGCGTGGCTACACCTTC
cdr3_aa: CASGTGLRGYTF

d_call: TRBD1
j_call: TRBJ1-1
v_call: TRBV28
clone_size: -
cdr3_nt: TGTGCCAGCCGCTTATGGGGCTCCGACAGGGCCAAAACTGAAGCTTTCTTT
cdr3_aa: CASRLWGSDRAKTEAFF

d_call: -
j_call: TRBJ1-4
v_call: TRBV5-6
clone_size: -
cdr3_nt: TGTGCCAGCAGCTCCGGTCAGAGAGGCGCAACTAATGAAAAACTGTTTTTT
cdr3_aa: CASSSGQRGATNEKLFF

d_call: TRBD1
j_call: TRBJ2-5
v_call: TRBV9
clone_size: few
cdr3_nt: TGTGCCAGCAGCGCCGGGACAGGGGTTGATTGGGGGCAGTACTTC
cdr3_aa: CASSAGTGVDWGQYF

d_call: TRBD1
j_call: TRBJ1-5
v_call: TRBV7-9
clone_size: -
cdr3_nt: TGTGCCAGCAGCGAGACAGGGCTTGGAAATCAGCCCCAGCATTTT
cdr3_aa: CASSETGLGNQPQHF

d_call: -
j_call: TRBJ2-4
v_call: TRBV10-2
clone_size: -
cdr3_nt: TGCGCCAGCAGTCCACCGATGGGCTCCTACTTAGTCAAAAACATTCAGTACTTC
cdr3_aa: CASSPPMGSYLVKNIQYF

d_call: TRBD2
j_call: TRBJ2-7
v_call: TRBV27
clone_size: -
cdr3_nt: TGTGCTAGCGGTGGAGCGGGATTCTACGAGCAGTACTTC
cdr3_aa: CASGGAGFYEQYF

d_call: TRBD1
j_call: TRBJ2-1
v_call: TRBV28
clone_size: -
cdr3_nt: TGTGCCAGCAGTTTAGGGGACAGGGTCCGCTATGAGCAGTTCTTC
cdr3_aa: CASSLGDRVRYEQFF

d_call: -
j_call: TRBJ2-2
v_call: TRBV5-5
clone_size: once
cdr3_nt: TGTGCCAGCAGCGCCCACATCATCGGGTACACCGGGGAGCTGTTTTTT
cdr3_aa: CASSAHIIGYTGELFF

d_call: -
j_call: TRBJ1-4
v_call: TRBV2
clone_size: -
cdr3_nt: TGTGCCAGCAGTGAACTGGGATCTGCCCCCGACAGTTCTAATGAAAAACTGTTTTTT
cdr3_aa: CASSELGSAPDSSNEKLFF